This TCR beta chain was found in a study of response to subunit inactivated influenza vaccine. Using its own MiXCR run on the RT-PCR reads, TCRdb lists one record per CDR3 protein. The sample includes 500,000 to 550,000 distinct CDR3 sequences, less than 7.5% of them seen just once. The TCR was taken from a man aged 50-75 years who received an inactivated influenza vaccine. The sequencing here drew on PBMCs from blood, taken around 25 months after vaccination.

CDR3 bases: TGTGCCAGCAGTCGCCGACAGACAGGGGGGGGCCCTGAAGCTTTCTTT. It encodes CASSRRQTGGGPEAFF. The chain carries TRBV6-2 or TRBV6-3 and TRBJ1-1; 9 positions match TRBD1. The germline gives CDR1 MNHEY, CDR2 SVGEGT. The CDR3 is 16 amino acids. After removal of 5 bases from V and 6 bases from J, the junction contained 13 bases not matched to a gene.